This entry lists 4 T cell receptor beta chains sequenced from one sample in a study of OX40 agonist ivuxolimab in advanced cancers. The table came from immunoSEQ multiplex PCR; TCRdb's copy has only in-frame clones and leaves some out. The data hold about 13,000 clones, with roughly two thirds observed a single time. The sample was CD4+ or CD8+ T cells sorted from blood, taken in a trial of the OX40 agonist ivuxolimab. Receptors were obtained from an adult with an advanced solid tumor such as melanoma, head and neck, liver or kidney cancer.

The chain combines TRBV4-1 with TRBJ2-3, with TRBD1 matching 8 bases. The CDR3 is 15 amino acids. Germline CDR1 reads MGHRA; CDR2 reads YSYEKL. V shed 4 bases and J 5 bases; nucleotides not matched to a gene: 8. In DNA, the CDR3 is TGCGCCAGCAGCCTCGAGGGCAGGGGGCAAGATACGCAGTATTTT. Residues: CASSLEGRGQDTQYF.

This chain links TRBV5-5 with TRBJ1-1; TRBD1 aligns across 7 bases. V lost 4 bases, J lost 6 bases, and 12 bases stayed unmatched. This CDR3 region has 15 residues. Germline CDR1 reads SGHKS; CDR2 reads YYEKEE (reference sequence). DNA of the CDR3: TGTGCCAGCAGCGCAATTGACAGGGCCGGCCCTGAAGCTTTCTTT. Translating it yields CASSAIDRAGPEAFF.

V and J are TRBV27 and TRBJ1-2; D remains ambiguous. The CDR3 spans 15 residues. CDR1 and CDR2 from the germline V gene are MNHEY and SMNVEV (reference sequence). Trimming took off 5 bases at V and 0 bases at J, with 13 bases between the two ends. The CDR3 DNA reads TGTGCCAGCAGTCCGGGCGGTATTGCTAACTATGGCTACACCTTC. Its protein product is CASSPGGIANYGYTF.

This chain uses TRBV7-8 with TRBJ2-7; 7 nucleotides agree with TRBD1. V trimming: 5 bases; J trimming: 0 bases; junction bases outside the gene matches: 7. This CDR3 comprises 15 residues. The V gene's germline CDR1 is SGHVS and CDR2 FQNEAQ. The CDR3 DNA sequence: TGTGCCAGCAGCCAACAGGGGCCAAGCTCCTACGAGCAGTACTTC. Its translation: CASSQQGPSSYEQYF.